The 17 T cell receptor beta chains reported below all come from one sample, sequenced in a study of vaccination and CD4 T cells after COVID-19. Sample treatment: approximately nine-day PBMC culture with coronavirus spike peptide pools or control peptides (ViraFEST assay). Cultured CD4+ T cells had their DNA profiled by the Oncomine TCR Beta short-read assay. TCRdb ran MiXCR on the PCR reads and lists one entry per CDR3 protein. This sample has 4,500 to 7,000 distinct CDR3 sequences, with about three quarters found just once. Which antigens these TCRs recognize remains unknown. Specimen: CD4+ T cells from blood, cultured in vitro. The source of these receptors is a human donor who had recovered from COVID-19.

The chain employs TRBV27 and TRBJ2-3, with unresolved D. Germline V CDR1 and CDR2: MNHEY, SMNVEV (reference sequence). The CDR3 spans 13 residues. Trimming pared 3 bases from V and 4 bases from J, leaving 8 bases between. The CDR3 region is CASSFTWADTQYF. DNA of the CDR3: TGTGCCAGCAGTTTTACCTGGGCAGATACGCAGTATTTT.

This chain joins TRBV20-1 and TRBJ1-2; a weak D match, TRBD1 (5 bases). The CDR3 is 12 residues long. In germline, CDR1 is DFQATT, CDR2 SNEGSKA (reference sequence). CDR3 region: CRPSGGNYGYTF. Here the CDR3 DNA reads TGCAGACCGTCGGGGGGAAACTATGGCTACACCTTC.

The chain couples TRBV2 to TRBJ1-1; TRBD1 might be the D (5 bases). Per the germline V gene, CDR1 is SNHLY and CDR2 is FYNNEI. V was pared by 8 bases and J by 2 bases, with 12 bases between. The CDR3 is made up of 13 amino acids. The CDR3 region has the DNA TGTGCCAGCGACCGGGACGGTAACACTGAAGCTTTCTTT. Its protein is CASDRDGNTEAFF.

This clonotype has only one observation. The V and J genes are TRBV6-1 and TRBJ2-3; D unclear. Trimming left V 4 bases short and J 6 bases short, with 5 bases between. This CDR3 region has 11 residues. The germline V gene encodes CDR1 MNHNS and CDR2 SASEGT. The CDR3 spells CASSVRDTQYF. The DNA for the CDR3 is TGTGCCAGCAGTGTGCGGGATACGCAGTATTTT.

The rearrangement links TRBV24-1 to TRBJ2-1, with 10 bases that match TRBD2. CDR1 is KGHDR, CDR2 SFDVKD, per germline. Trimming took 2 bases from V and 9 from J; bases not matched to a gene: 6. The length of the CDR3 is 15 residues. The CDR3 region has the DNA TGTGCCACCAGTGATTCGAGCGGGGGGGCCCTTGAGCAGTTCTTC. Translating it yields CATSDSSGGALEQFF.

The rearrangement uses TRBV11-2 and TRBJ2-7; 8 nucleotides align to TRBD1. Trimming took 2 bases from V and 2 from J; bases not matched to a gene: 5. CDR3 size: 15 residues. Germline CDR1 reads SGHAT; CDR2 reads FQNNGV. The CDR3, as DNA: TGTGCCAGCAGCTTAAGAGGGACAGGTCCCTACGAGCAGTACTTC. Translation gives CASSLRGTGPYEQYF. Based on the CDR3 plus reference TRBV11-2 and TRBJ2-7, the full variable domain is EAGVAQSPRYKIIEKRQSVAFWCNPISGHATLYWYQQILGQGPKLLIQFQNNGVVDDSQLPKDRFSAERLKGVDSTLKIQPAKLEDSAVYLCASSLRGTGPYEQYFGPGTRLTVT.

This clonotype has just a few counts. The chain uses TRBV7-9 and TRBJ2-7; weak D call: TRBD2 (5 bases). Germline assignment: CDR1 SEHNR and CDR2 FQNEAQ (reference sequence). V was pared by 4 bases and J by 7 bases, with 11 bases between. This CDR3 spans 12 amino acids. CDR3 sequence (DNA): TGTGCCAGCAGCTCAATGTCGGGGGAGCAGTACTTC. Its translation: CASSSMSGEQYF.

This clonotype was observed a few times. The chain is built from TRBV7-2 and TRBJ2-4, with 8 bases matching TRBD1. From germline, CDR1 is SGHTA and CDR2 FQGNSA. Trimming removed 2 bases from V and 5 bases from J; junction bases left unmatched: 8. This CDR3 is built from 16 residues. The CDR3, as DNA: TGTGCCAGCAGCTTAAGGACAGGGCTCGTAGAAAACATTCAGTACTTC. Protein: CASSLRTGLVENIQYF.

The chain combines TRBV12-3 or TRBV12-4 with TRBJ1-2, with a possible D match to TRBD1 (5 bases). This CDR3 has 13 amino acids. Deletions cut 5 bases from V and 6 bases from J, with 13 bases between. The CDR3 DNA follows: TGTGCCAGCAGTCCCAGGGAGACGGATGGCTACACCTTC. The encoded protein is CASSPRETDGYTF.

Only one count was recorded for this clonotype. The V gene is TRBV6-5, the J gene TRBJ1-2, with a tentative D call TRBD1 (6 bases). Germline V gene data show CDR1 as MNHEY and CDR2 as SVGAGI. The CDR3 sequence is 13 residues long. Trimming left V 2 bases short and J 8 bases short, with 12 bases between. The CDR3 sequence is CASSYGGLSGYTF. In DNA, the CDR3 is TGTGCCAGCAGTTACGGGGGGCTGTCGGGCTACACCTTC.

This clonotype was observed a single time. The chain couples TRBV7-2 to TRBJ2-5, with 8 bases identical to TRBD1. Germline CDR1 and CDR2: SGHTA and FQGNSA. This CDR3 is built from 13 residues. V lost 5 bases and J lost 5; bases outside the gene matches: 4. CDR3 sequence: CASSADRDETQYF. The CDR3 DNA is TGTGCCAGCAGCGCGGACAGGGACGAGACCCAGTACTTC.

This chain links TRBV20-1 with TRBJ1-5; D is unresolved. The CDR3 has 14 amino acids. Looked up from germline, CDR1 is DFQATT and CDR2 is SNEGSKA (reference sequence). V lost 0 bases to trimming and J lost 0 bases, with 6 bases between them. The CDR3 protein is CSARERSSNQPQHF. DNA of the CDR3: TGCAGTGCTAGAGAACGGAGTAGCAATCAGCCCCAGCATTTT.

This chain links TRBV6-5 with TRBJ1-2, with TRBD1 identical over 7 bases. Unmatched junction bases numbered 14, after V lost 2 bases and J lost 2 bases. In germline, CDR1 is MNHEY, CDR2 SVGAGI. This CDR3 contains 18 residues. The CDR3 DNA reads TGTGCCAGCAGTTACCCCCCTGACCACAGGGGCCACAACTATGGCTACACCTTC. Amino acids: CASSYPPDHRGHNYGYTF.

The chain combines TRBV6-1 with TRBJ2-3, with D perhaps TRBD2 (5 bases). The germline CDR1 and CDR2 sequences are MNHNS and SASEGT. This CDR3 has 17 residues. Between the trimmed V and J ends, which lost 5 bases and 4 bases, there was a span of 22 bases. The CDR3 bases are TGTGCCAGCAGTAAAACGCCTACCGGTATTAGCGCAGATACGCAGTATTTT. Encoded protein: CASSKTPTGISADTQYF.

The chain couples TRBV7-9 to TRBJ2-3; 7 bases match TRBD2. V trimming: 1 base; J trimming: 0 bases; junction bases outside the gene matches: 13. The CDR3 is 19 amino acids. Germline V gene data show CDR1 as SEHNR and CDR2 as FQNEAQ (reference sequence). In DNA, the CDR3 is TGTGCCAGCAGCTTAGTCCTAGCGGTGCTGGATACTAGCACAGATACGCAGTATTTT. Its protein product is CASSLVLAVLDTSTDTQYF.

The chain uses TRBV5-6 and TRBJ1-2, with 9 bases matching TRBD1. The germline CDR1 and CDR2 sequences are SGHDT and YYEEEE. V shed 4 bases and J 8 bases; nucleotides not matched to a gene: 12. The CDR3 has 15 residues. The CDR3 sequence: CASSPPGQGFGGYTF. Here the CDR3 DNA reads TGTGCCAGCAGCCCTCCCGGACAGGGGTTCGGAGGCTACACCTTC.

Details on this clonotype: Relative to the germline gene, one junction end is altered; a read error may explain this. In nucleotides, the CDR3 is TGCAGTGCTACGGGATCTAACTCTGGCTACACCTTC. Translation: CSATGSNSGYTF. This sequence joins TRBV20-1 and TRBJ1-2; D is undetermined. Germline assignment: CDR1 DFQATT and CDR2 SNEGSKA (reference sequence). The CDR3 has 12 residues.